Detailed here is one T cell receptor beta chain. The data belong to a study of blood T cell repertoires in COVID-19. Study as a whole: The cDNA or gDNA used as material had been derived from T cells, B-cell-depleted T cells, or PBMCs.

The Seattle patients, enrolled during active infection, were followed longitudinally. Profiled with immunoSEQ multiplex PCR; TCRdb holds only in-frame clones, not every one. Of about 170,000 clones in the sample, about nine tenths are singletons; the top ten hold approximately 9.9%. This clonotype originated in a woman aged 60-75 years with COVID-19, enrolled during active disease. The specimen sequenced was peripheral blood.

Here the CDR3 DNA reads TGTGCCAGCGCCAGGGGACCGAGCTCCTACGAGCAGTACTTC. Translated: CASARGPSSYEQYF. This chain links TRBV5-6 with TRBJ2-7, with a possible D match to TRBD1 (6 bases). This CDR3 has 14 amino acids. V was shortened by 7 bases and J by 0 bases, with 14 bases between the two germline ends. The germline V gene has CDR1 SGHDT and CDR2 YYEEEE.